The 11 T cell receptor beta chains listed next were all sequenced from one sample in a study of PD-L1 blockade in urothelial cancer (dated by TCRdb to about 2017). Library construction relied on the immunoSEQ multiplex PCR assay. The immuneACCESS repertoire file appears here via TCRdb, limited to in-frame rearrangements. These files lack a portion of the clones; in checked studies, under half of the deficit traces to unresolved V genes, and the cause of the others is not known. This sample lists nearly 45,000 clones; 82% were detected once. The ten top clones hold over 10% of the sample. This sample's time point label indicates: peripheral blood 6 weeks after treatment start. This sample comprised PBMCs, obtained around atezolizumab (anti-PD-L1) treatment. The origin of the receptors is a man aged 55 to 69 with urothelial cancer.

V gene TRBV11-3 combines with J gene TRBJ2-7, with 9 nucleotides matching TRBD1. This CDR3 comprises 13 residues. V lost 5 bases and J lost 5; bases outside the gene matches: 4. Germline V lookup: CDR1 SGHNT, CDR2 YENEEA. Written as DNA, the CDR3 is TGTGCCAGCAGCAACAGACAGGGGGACGAGCAGTACTTC. Encoded protein: CASSNRQGDEQYF.

The rearrangement links TRBV27 to TRBJ1-3, with D tentatively TRBD1 (6 bases). From germline, CDR1 is MNHEY and CDR2 SMNVEV (reference sequence). The V and J ends lost 4 bases and 6 bases respectively, with 16 bases between them. CDR3 size: 15 residues. The CDR3 region has the DNA TGTGCCAGCAGTTCACACAGGGAGGGTTTAAACACCATATATTTT. Translated: CASSSHREGLNTIYF.

This clone occurred a few times. The CDR3 DNA sequence: TGTGCCAGCAGTGTGTCTGCGGGAGGGGTCAATGAGCAGTTCTTC. Its protein is CASSVSAGGVNEQFF. The chain carries TRBV2 and TRBJ2-1; 9 bases align to TRBD2. V lost 4 bases to trimming and J lost 6 bases; unmatched junction nucleotides: 7. The CDR3 spans 15 residues. From germline, CDR1 is SNHLY and CDR2 FYNNEI.

This chain links TRBV5-8 with TRBJ2-7, with a tentative D call TRBD2 (6 bases). V was pared by 2 bases and J by 7 bases, with 19 bases between. Germline V CDR1 and CDR2: SGHTS, YDEGEE. CDR3 length: 15 residues. CDR3 amino acids: CASSFKRSVAGEQYF. CDR3 coding DNA: TGTGCCAGCAGCTTTAAGCGGAGCGTCGCGGGGGAGCAGTACTTC. Variable domain in full (rest from reference TRBV5-8 and TRBJ2-7): EAGVTQSPTHLIKTRGQQATLRCSPISGHTSVYWYQQALGLGLQFLLWYDEGEERNRGNFPPRFSGRQFPNYSSELNVNALELEDSALYLCASSFKRSVAGEQYFGPGTRLTVT.

The chain combines TRBV7-9 with TRBJ2-1; D not certain. V was shortened by 6 bases and J by 0 bases, with 3 bases between the two germline ends. Germline V gives CDR1 SEHNR, CDR2 FQNEAQ (reference sequence). This CDR3 contains 12 residues. The CDR3 DNA sequence: TGTGCCAGCAGTCTCTCCTACAATGAGCAGTTCTTC. It codes for CASSLSYNEQFF.

The V and J genes are TRBV18 and TRBJ2-1; TRBD2 agrees at 7 bases. In germline, CDR1 is KGHSH, CDR2 LQKENI. The CDR3 runs 15 residues. V shed 5 bases and J 2 bases; nucleotides not matched to a gene: 6. The CDR3 nucleotides are TGTGCCAGCTCAAGGCAGCGGGATCCCTACAATGAGCAGTTCTTC. It translates to CASSRQRDPYNEQFF.

The chain joins TRBV30 to TRBJ2-5; D gene unclear. V lost 3 bases, J lost 3 bases, and 8 bases lay in between. Germline lookup yields CDR1 GTSNPN and CDR2 SVGIG (reference sequence). The CDR3 is 12 amino acids. The CDR3 region is CAWRSEKETQYF. The CDR3 DNA reads TGTGCCTGGAGGAGTGAAAAAGAGACCCAGTACTTC.

The J gene is TRBJ1-1, the V gene TRBV28; D gene uncertain. Germline V gene lookup returns CDR1 MDHEN and CDR2 SYDVKM. V was cut by 8 bases and J by 7 bases, with 8 bases left in between. CDR3 length equals 10 residues. The CDR3 reads CASGRDEAFF. The CDR3 DNA is TGTGCCAGCGGACGGGATGAAGCTTTCTTT.

The CDR3 region has the DNA TGTGCCAGCAGCTTGGGTCCCGTTAGCACAGATACGCAGTATTTT. Its translation: CASSLGPVSTDTQYF. V usage is TRBV5-5 and J usage is TRBJ2-3; D uncertain. CDR3 length equals 15 residues. The V end lost 0 bases, the J end lost 0 bases, and 8 bases lay between the germline ends. Germline V lookup: CDR1 SGHKS, CDR2 YYEKEE (reference sequence). Using reference TRBV5-5 and TRBJ2-3 for the parts outside the CDR3, the full variable domain is DAGVTQSPTHLIKTRGQQVTLRCSPISGHKSVSWYQQVLGQGPQFIFQYYEKEERGRGNFPDRFSARQFPNYSSELNVNALLLGDSALYLCASSLGPVSTDTQYFGPGTRLTVL.

This rearrangement joins TRBV28 to TRBJ1-5; 8 nucleotides match TRBD1. The CDR3 is 13 residues long. Germline V lookup: CDR1 MDHEN, CDR2 SYDVKM. J was trimmed by 4 bases and V by 10 bases; bases with no gene match: 6. The CDR3 coding sequence is TGTGCCACACGACAGGGGATTAATCAGCCCCAGCATTTT. Translation gives CATRQGINQPQHF. Complete variable domain (other parts from reference TRBV28 and TRBJ1-5): DVKVTQSSRYLVKRTGEKVFLECVQDMDHENMFWYRQDPGLGLRLIYFSYDVKMKEKGDIPEGYSVSREKKERFSLILESASTNQTSMYLCATRQGINQPQHFGDGTRLSIL.

This clone occurred a few times. The chain carries TRBV5-1 and TRBJ2-1; 8 bases map to TRBD2. CDR3 size: 14 residues. Germline CDR1 is SGHRS and CDR2 is YFSETQ. Unmatched junction bases numbered 7, after V lost 4 bases and J lost 7 bases. CDR3: CASSPSGGKNEQFF. The CDR3 region has the DNA TGCGCCAGCAGCCCCTCGGGGGGGAAGAATGAGCAGTTCTTC.